This passage covers 19 T cell receptor beta chains from one sample sequenced in a study of shared clonotypes between healthy human individuals. The naive CD8 population came from CD45RO-negative cells selected for CCR7, without terminally differentiated effector memory CD45RA+ cells. Clones were read by immunoSEQ multiplex PCR, and TCRdb kept only the in-frame ones, dropping some. The sample includes under 1 million clones, 90% to 98% of them seen just once. Sequencing used naive CD8+ T cells sorted from blood. The receptors shown here come from a man under 40 in good health.

The gene calls are TRBV21-1 and TRBJ2-5; the table gives TRBD1 as D, unverified against the DNA. TRBV21-1 is labeled a pseudogene. There are 14 residues in the CDR3. The DNA of the CDR3 is TGTGCCAGCAGCAAGGACAGTTACCAAGAGACCCAGTACTTC. It encodes CASSKDSYQETQYF.

This chain joins TRBV6-5 and TRBJ2-2; TRBD1 aligns across 7 bases. Germline V gene data show CDR1 as MNHEY and CDR2 as SVGAGI. The CDR3 sequence is 15 residues long. V gave up 8 bases and J gave up 5 bases; unmatched junction bases: 11. The CDR3 DNA is TGTGCCAGCGGTCAGGGGGTGGTTGGGACCGGGGAGCTGTTTTTT. Amino acid sequence: CASGQGVVGTGELFF.

The sample holds one count of this clone. The rearrangement links TRBV6-5 to TRBJ2-1, with 12 bases fitting TRBD2. The CDR3 length is 15 residues. Trimming took 4 bases from V and 6 from J; bases not matched to a gene: 4. Germline CDR1 is MNHEY and CDR2 is SVGAGI. The CDR3: CASSSTSGSGNEQFF. CDR3 DNA sequence: TGTGCCAGCAGTTCGACTAGCGGGAGTGGCAATGAGCAGTTCTTC.

This chain links TRBV9 with TRBJ2-7; possibly TRBD2 for D (6 bases). The CDR3 has 14 amino acids. In germline, CDR1 is SGDLS, CDR2 YYNGEE. Trimming removed 4 bases from V and 3 bases from J, with 14 bases in between. The CDR3 reads CASSPYGGFYEQYF. The CDR3 region has the DNA TGTGCCAGCAGCCCCTACGGGGGTTTCTACGAGCAGTACTTC.

The V call is TRBV25-1, the J call TRBJ2-1, with 8 bases aligning to TRBD2. The V and J ends lost 8 bases and 8 bases, in that order; junction bases with no gene match: 8. This CDR3 contains 13 residues. CDR1 and CDR2 from the germline V gene are MGHDK and SYGVNS. CDR3 bases: TGTGCCAGCGTTCAGGCGGGGGGTGATGAGCAGTTCTTC. Translated: CASVQAGGDEQFF.

CDR3 sequence (DNA): TGTGCCAGCAGTTATAGCAGGGGATCCTACGAGCAGTACTTC. The encoded protein is CASSYSRGSYEQYF. V gene TRBV27 combines with J gene TRBJ2-7; the D gene is possibly TRBD1 (6 bases). The CDR3 runs 14 residues. Trimming took 4 bases from V and 1 from J, leaving 11 bases between them. The germline V gene encodes CDR1 MNHEY and CDR2 SMNVEV (reference sequence).

J is TRBJ2-7 and V is TRBV11-2; D remains ambiguous. The CDR3 runs to 13 residues. V lost 2 bases to trimming and J lost 3 bases, with 8 bases between them. Germline CDR1 reads SGHAT; CDR2 reads FQNNGV. CDR3 sequence: CASSLHLLYEQYF. The CDR3 DNA is TGTGCCAGCAGCTTACACCTTCTCTACGAGCAGTACTTC.

This chain connects TRBV2 to TRBJ2-3; 9 bases line up with TRBD2. CDR1 is SNHLY and CDR2 is FYNNEI in the germline V gene. The CDR3 has 14 amino acids. J gave up 4 bases and V 7 bases, and 6 bases lay outside the gene matches. The CDR3 DNA follows: TGTGCCAGCACCCCAGCGGGAGGCGCAGATACGCAGTATTTT. It is translated as CASTPAGGADTQYF.

The chain is built from TRBV19 and TRBJ2-1, with a weak D call TRBD2 (5 bases). Trimming removed 6 bases at V and 4 bases at J, with 16 bases between. Germline-derived CDR1 and CDR2 are LNHDA and SQIVND (reference sequence). The CDR3 totals 15 residues. The CDR3 bases are TGTGCCAGTAGATTCAGCGGAGTGGGATACAATGAGCAGTTCTTC. Translated, it gives CASRFSGVGYNEQFF.

Of note for this clone: Other DNA sequences in this sample translate to the same CDR3. This rearrangement joins TRBV9 to TRBJ2-7; D gene unclear. V was pared by 0 bases and J by 2 bases, with 9 bases between. Germline values: CDR1 SGDLS, CDR2 YYNGEE. The CDR3 runs to 14 residues. Here the CDR3 reads CASSVGQGTYEQYF. For the CDR3, the DNA is TGTGCCAGCAGCGTAGGACAAGGGACCTACGAGCAGTACTTC.

The rearrangement joins TRBV27 to TRBJ2-4, with 7 bases that match TRBD1. Germline lookup yields CDR1 MNHEY and CDR2 SMNVEV (reference sequence). The CDR3 is made up of 14 amino acids. V was clipped by 3 bases and J by 6 bases; unmatched bases: 5. CDR3 nucleotides: TGTGCCAGCAGTTTCTCTCGGGACAGAAACATTCAGTACTTC. It yields the protein CASSFSRDRNIQYF.

The chain combines TRBV7-9 with TRBJ2-2; unclear D gene. Deletions cut 2 bases from V and 1 base from J, with 8 bases between. Germline assignment: CDR1 SEHNR and CDR2 FQNEAQ (reference sequence). The CDR3 has 15 residues. The CDR3 DNA follows: TGTGCCAGCAGCTTAACGGTTTTGAACACCGGGGAGCTGTTTTTT. It encodes CASSLTVLNTGELFF. Based on the CDR3 plus reference TRBV7-9 and TRBJ2-2, the full variable domain is DTGVSQNPRHKITKRGQNVTFRCDPISEHNRLYWYRQTLGQGPEFLTYFQNEAQLEKSRLLSDRFSAERPKGSFSTLEIQRTEQGDSAMYLCASSLTVLNTGELFFGEGSRLTVL.

The rearrangement links TRBV7-5 to TRBJ1-4; no DNA check was done on the table's D call, TRBD1. TRBV7-5 is shown as a pseudogene. This CDR3 has 18 residues. Here the CDR3 reads CVRSLAGQFFGGNEKLFF. CDR3 in DNA: TGTGTCAGAAGCTTAGCGGGACAGTTCTTCGGAGGCAATGAAAAACTGTTTTTT.

V and J are TRBV13 and TRBJ1-1, with a tentative D call TRBD1 (6 bases). This CDR3 has 12 amino acids. V gave up 9 bases and J gave up 7 bases, with 15 bases separating them. In germline, CDR1 is PRHDT, CDR2 FYEKMQ (reference sequence). This CDR3 is CASKTGTSEAFF. In nucleotides, the CDR3 is TGTGCCAGTAAAACCGGGACAAGTGAAGCTTTCTTT.

This clone has a single count. The J gene is TRBJ2-5, the V gene TRBV11-2; no clear D gene. V shed 4 bases and J shed 2 bases, with 11 bases lying between them. This CDR3 region has 14 residues. Looked up from germline, CDR1 is SGHAT and CDR2 is FQNNGV. The CDR3 loop is CASSWPAKQETQYF. As DNA, the CDR3 is TGTGCCAGCAGCTGGCCGGCGAAACAAGAGACCCAGTACTTC.

Concerning this clone itself: Other nucleotide sequences in the sample specify the same CDR3. The chain joins TRBV13 to TRBJ2-7, with D unresolved. In germline, CDR1 is PRHDT, CDR2 FYEKMQ (reference sequence). There are 12 residues in the CDR3. V lost 5 bases, J lost 3 bases, and 8 bases lay in between. The CDR3 bases are TGTGCCAGCAGCCCCTCGAGCTACGAGCAGTACTTC. Residues: CASSPSSYEQYF.

In regard to this clone: The same CDR3 is also encoded by other DNA sequences in this sample. The CDR3 is CASSDLSYEQYF. In nucleotides, the CDR3 is TGTGCCAGCAGTGACCTCTCCTACGAGCAGTACTTC. J is TRBJ2-7 and V is TRBV2; D gene unclear. The CDR3 consists of 12 residues. Germline V gene sequence: CDR1 SNHLY, CDR2 FYNNEI. V gave up 3 bases and J gave up 0 bases, with 3 bases separating them.

The chain links TRBV7-9 to TRBJ1-4; D is possibly TRBD1 (5 bases). The V gene's germline CDR1 is SEHNR and CDR2 FQNEAQ (reference sequence). The CDR3 consists of 15 residues. V shed 5 bases and J shed 5 bases, with 15 bases lying between them. CDR3 amino acids: CASSHQGPKNEKLFF. The CDR3 DNA is TGTGCCAGCAGCCATCAGGGCCCTAAAAATGAAAAACTGTTTTTT.

The rearrangement joins TRBV6-5 to TRBJ2-1, with 7 positions matching TRBD1. Trimming at V came to 3 bases and at J to 6 bases, leaving 2 bases not matched to a gene. This CDR3 contains 13 residues. Per germline, CDR1 MNHEY and CDR2 SVGAGI. The CDR3 sequence is CASSYRQGNEQFF. Written as DNA, the CDR3 is TGTGCCAGCAGTTATCGACAGGGCAATGAGCAGTTCTTC.